The 19 T cell receptor beta chains listed next were all sequenced from one sample in a study of blood T cell repertoires in COVID-19. Using immunoSEQ multiplex PCR, the repertoire was profiled, and TCRdb retains in-frame clones only, with some absent. Of 200,000 or so clones in the sample, approximately 83% were seen once. Sequencing was carried out using peripheral blood. All receptors come from a woman aged 60 to 75 with acute or convalescent COVID-19.

The V call is TRBV7-9, the J call TRBJ2-1; 8 bases fit TRBD2. CDR1 and CDR2 (germline): SEHNR, FQNEAQ (reference sequence). This CDR3 is built from 17 residues. Germline trimming cut 1 base from V and 4 bases from J; bases unmatched to any gene: 9. The DNA of the CDR3 is TGTGCCAGCAGCTTAGGAGTTTCGGGGGGGTCGTACAATGAGCAGTTCTTC. Encoded protein: CASSLGVSGGSYNEQFF.

The genes are TRBV6-5 and TRBJ1-1; possible D gene TRBD1, 5 bases. Germline V lookup: CDR1 MNHEY, CDR2 SVGAGI. V was pared by 3 bases and J by 1 base, with 12 bases between. The CDR3 has 15 amino acids. The CDR3 DNA reads as TGTGCCAGCAGTTATGGGGGGGTAGGGAACACTGAAGCTTTCTTT. Protein sequence: CASSYGGVGNTEAFF.

Concerning this clone itself: Other nucleotide sequences in the sample specify the same CDR3. This chain joins TRBV5-5 and TRBJ2-7, with 11 nucleotides matching TRBD1. CDR1 SGHKS and CDR2 YYEKEE come from the germline V gene (reference sequence). J was trimmed by 2 bases and V by 4 bases; bases with no gene match: 2. The CDR3 spans 14 residues. CDR3 residues: CASSPGQGAYEQYF. DNA for the CDR3: TGTGCCAGCAGCCCGGGACAGGGGGCCTACGAGCAGTACTTC.

This chain uses TRBV21-1 with TRBJ2-1; TRBD1, the table's D call, lacks a check against the DNA. TRBV21-1 is a pseudogene. The CDR3 has 15 amino acids. CDR3 sequence reads: CASSRTVPTYNEQFF. The CDR3 DNA follows: TGTGCCAGCAGCAGGACAGTGCCCACCTACAATGAGCAGTTCTTC.

V is TRBV19 and J is TRBJ1-2, with 9 bases matching TRBD1. CDR1 is LNHDA, CDR2 SQIVND, per germline (reference sequence). The CDR3 spans 14 residues. With 2 bases clipped from V and 4 bases from J, the junction kept 2 bases outside the gene matches. The CDR3, as DNA: TGTGCCAGTAGTATAACAGGGGGCGCCTATGGCTACACCTTC. This gives the protein CASSITGGAYGYTF.

This chain connects TRBV28 to TRBJ2-3; 13 bases are a match to TRBD2. Trimming removed 5 bases from V and 5 bases from J; junction bases left unmatched: 7. From germline, CDR1 is MDHEN and CDR2 SYDVKM. The CDR3 has 16 residues. As DNA, the CDR3 is TGTGCCAGCAGTCCCCAAACTAGCGGGGGGGGAGATACGCAGTATTTT. Its protein product is CASSPQTSGGGDTQYF.

The sample holds one count of this clone. The J gene is TRBJ2-7, the V gene TRBV7-2; D possibly corresponds to TRBD1 (5 bases). Germline CDR1 and CDR2: SGHTA and FQGNSA. Trimming shortened V by 0 bases and J by 6 bases, and 12 bases separated the two germline ends. The CDR3 is made up of 14 amino acids. The CDR3 sequence is CASSLATGQGEQYF. The CDR3 bases are TGTGCCAGCAGCTTAGCAACAGGCCAAGGCGAGCAGTACTTC.

In DNA, the CDR3 is TGTGCCAGCTCAGATGTGGGCGGGTCATCGTCTGGAAACACCATATATTTT. It codes for CASSDVGGSSSGNTIYF. The V and J genes are TRBV18 and TRBJ1-3; D unclear. The length of the CDR3 is 17 residues. The V and J ends lost 5 bases and 1 base respectively, with 18 bases between them. Germline CDR1 reads KGHSH; CDR2 reads LQKENI. The full variable domain, rest sourced from reference TRBV18 and TRBJ1-3, is NAGVMQNPRHLVRRRGQEARLRCSPMKGHSHVYWYRQLPEEGLKFMVYLQKENIIDESGMPKERFSAEFPKEGPSILRIQQVVRGDSAAYFCASSDVGGSSSGNTIYFGEGSWLTVV.

The chain combines TRBV27 with TRBJ2-3, with 10 positions matching TRBD2. This CDR3 comprises 15 residues. V shed 4 bases and J 1 base; nucleotides not matched to a gene: 2. Germline V gene lookup returns CDR1 MNHEY and CDR2 SMNVEV (reference sequence). The CDR3 is CASSSGLAGTDTQYF. The DNA for the CDR3 is TGTGCCAGCAGTTCAGGACTAGCGGGCACAGATACGCAGTATTTT.

The chain links TRBV5-1 to TRBJ2-7, with TRBD1 matching over 7 bases. The CDR3 has 14 residues. Germline CDR1 reads SGHRS; CDR2 reads YFSETQ. V dropped 3 bases and J dropped 0; count of bases not matched to a gene: 3. The CDR3 bases are TGCGCCAGCAGCTGGGACAGCCACTCCTACGAGCAGTACTTC. This sequence encodes CASSWDSHSYEQYF.

The V call is TRBV15, the J call TRBJ1-5, with TRBD1 matching over 9 bases. The length of the CDR3 is 18 residues. From germline, CDR1 is LNHNV and CDR2 YYDKDF (reference sequence). The ends lost 6 bases at V and 0 bases at J; junction bases unmatched: 12. The CDR3 region is CATSPGQGGWGSNQPQHF. In nucleotides, the CDR3 is TGTGCCACCAGTCCGGGACAGGGAGGTTGGGGTAGCAATCAGCCCCAGCATTTT.

Comment on this clone: Other DNA variants within this sample encode the same CDR3. This chain uses TRBV7-2 with TRBJ1-5, with a possible D match to TRBD1 (5 bases). Trimming cost V 3 bases and J 1 base, with 13 bases left between them. CDR1 and CDR2 (germline): SGHTA, FQGNSA. This CDR3 has 16 residues. This CDR3 is CASSLVAGGSNQPQHF. The CDR3 bases are TGTGCCAGCAGCTTGGTAGCGGGGGGAAGCAATCAGCCCCAGCATTTT.

The count of this clone is one. This rearrangement joins TRBV10-3 to TRBJ2-1; TRBD2 might be the D (5 bases). V was cut by 0 bases and J by 4 bases, with 7 bases left in between. Germline assignment: CDR1 ENHRY and CDR2 SYGVKD. The CDR3 is made up of 14 amino acids. CDR3 in DNA: TGTGCCATCAGTGAGTCCACTAGATACAATGAGCAGTTCTTC. Its translation is CAISESTRYNEQFF.

Note on this clone: Sequence at one end of the junction differs from germline and may be a read error. The chain combines TRBV18 with TRBJ1-2; D gene uncertain. This CDR3 has 14 residues. Germline V CDR1 and CDR2: KGHSH, LQKENI. Here the CDR3 reads CASSPQPANYGYTF. CDR3 nucleotide sequence: TGTGCCAGCTCCCCACAACCAGCTAACTATGGCTACACCTTC.

This clone occurred once. The V gene is TRBV5-1, the J gene TRBJ2-5, with 8 bases matching TRBD2. The J segment lost 2 bases and the V segment lost 1 base, leaving 7 bases of the junction unmatched. CDR1 is SGHRS, CDR2 YFSETQ, per germline. This CDR3 is 16 amino acids long. CDR3 protein: CASSLRMRGGQETQYF. The CDR3 coding sequence is TGCGCCAGCAGCTTGAGGATGCGCGGGGGGCAAGAGACCCAGTACTTC.

V usage is TRBV21-1 and J usage is TRBJ2-7; whether TRBD1, the table's D call, matches the DNA was not checked. TRBV21-1 is reported as a pseudogene. There are 15 residues in the CDR3. The CDR3 spells CASSNGTGGSYEQYF. The DNA for the CDR3 is TGTGCCAGCAGCAATGGGACAGGGGGCTCCTACGAGCAGTACTTC.

This clone appeared a single time. V gene TRBV18 combines with J gene TRBJ1-1; 8 bases align to TRBD1. V shed 8 bases, J shed 2 bases, and the junction held 7 bases outside the gene matches. CDR3 size: 14 residues. CDR1 is KGHSH, CDR2 LQKENI, per germline. The CDR3 loop reads CASTGQGSNTEAFF. The CDR3 coding sequence is TGTGCCAGCACCGGACAGGGATCCAACACTGAAGCTTTCTTT.

This chain joins TRBV7-8 and TRBJ1-6, with D possibly TRBD1 on 6 matching bases. CDR3 length: 15 residues. V lost 2 bases, J lost 2 bases, and 7 bases lay in between. Per germline, CDR1 SGHVS and CDR2 FQNEAQ. CDR3 in amino acids: CASSLRQAYNSPLHF. The CDR3 nucleotides are TGTGCCAGCAGCTTAAGACAGGCCTATAATTCACCCCTCCACTTT.

The chain combines TRBV25-1 with TRBJ1-1; tentatively, D is TRBD1 (6 bases). Per germline, CDR1 MGHDK and CDR2 SYGVNS. Trimming shortened V by 2 bases and J by 4 bases, and 20 bases separated the two germline ends. The CDR3 consists of 17 residues. CDR3 in DNA: TGTGCCAGCAGTGAACGATCAGAACAGGGAGTTGGCACTGAAGCTTTCTTT. Amino acids: CASSERSEQGVGTEAFF.